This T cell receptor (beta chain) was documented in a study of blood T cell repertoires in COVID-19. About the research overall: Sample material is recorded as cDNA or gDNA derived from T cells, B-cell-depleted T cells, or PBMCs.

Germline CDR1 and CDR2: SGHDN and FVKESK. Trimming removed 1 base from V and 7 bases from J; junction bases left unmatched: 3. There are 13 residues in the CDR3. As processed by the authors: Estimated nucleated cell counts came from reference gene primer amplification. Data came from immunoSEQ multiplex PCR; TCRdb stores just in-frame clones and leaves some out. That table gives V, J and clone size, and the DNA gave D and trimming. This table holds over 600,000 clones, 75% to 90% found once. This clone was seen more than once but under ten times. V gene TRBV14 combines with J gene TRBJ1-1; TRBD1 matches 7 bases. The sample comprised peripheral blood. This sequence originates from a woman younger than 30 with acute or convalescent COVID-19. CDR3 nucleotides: TGTGCCAGCAGCCAAGCGGGACAGTTTGAAGCTTTCTTT. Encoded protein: CASSQAGQFEAFF.